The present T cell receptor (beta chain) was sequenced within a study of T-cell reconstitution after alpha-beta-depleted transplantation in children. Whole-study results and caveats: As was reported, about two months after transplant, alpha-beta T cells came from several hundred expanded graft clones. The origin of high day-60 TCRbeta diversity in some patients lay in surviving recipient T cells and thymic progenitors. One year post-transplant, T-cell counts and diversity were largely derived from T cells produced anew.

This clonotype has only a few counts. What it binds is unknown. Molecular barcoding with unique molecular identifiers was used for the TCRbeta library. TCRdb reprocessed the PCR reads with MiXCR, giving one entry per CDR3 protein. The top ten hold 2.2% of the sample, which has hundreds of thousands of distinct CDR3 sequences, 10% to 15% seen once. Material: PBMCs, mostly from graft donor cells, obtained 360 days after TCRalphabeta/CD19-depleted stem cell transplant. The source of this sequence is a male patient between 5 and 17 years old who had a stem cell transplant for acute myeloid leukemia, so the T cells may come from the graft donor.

The CDR3: CASSLVRTSGRDPYNEQFF. DNA of the CDR3: TGTGCCAGCAGCTTAGTTAGGACTAGCGGGAGGGACCCCTACAATGAGCAGTTCTTC. This chain joins TRBV11-2 and TRBJ2-1; 15 bases agree with TRBD2. Trimming cost V 1 base and J 2 bases; bases outside gene matches: 6. The V gene's germline CDR1 is SGHAT and CDR2 FQNNGV. The length of the CDR3 is 19 residues.